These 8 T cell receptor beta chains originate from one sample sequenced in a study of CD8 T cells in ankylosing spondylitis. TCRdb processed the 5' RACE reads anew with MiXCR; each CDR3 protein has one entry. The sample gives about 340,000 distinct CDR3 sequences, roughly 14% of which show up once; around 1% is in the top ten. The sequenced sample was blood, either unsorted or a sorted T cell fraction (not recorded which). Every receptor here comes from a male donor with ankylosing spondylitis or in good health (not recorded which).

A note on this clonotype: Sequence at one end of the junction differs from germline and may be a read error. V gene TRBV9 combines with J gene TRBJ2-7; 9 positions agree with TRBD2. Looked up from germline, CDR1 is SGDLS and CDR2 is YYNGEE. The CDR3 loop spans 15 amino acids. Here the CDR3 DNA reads TGTGCCAGCAGCGTAGGGGCGGGAGGGCTCTACCAGCAGTACTTC. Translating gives CASSVGAGGLYQQYF.

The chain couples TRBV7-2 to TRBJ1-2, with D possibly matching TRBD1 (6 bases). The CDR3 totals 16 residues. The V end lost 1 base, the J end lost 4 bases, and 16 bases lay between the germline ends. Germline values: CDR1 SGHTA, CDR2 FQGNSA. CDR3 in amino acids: CASSLDGGGRAYGYTF. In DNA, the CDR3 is TGTGCCAGCAGCTTAGACGGAGGGGGGCGCGCCTATGGCTACACCTTC.

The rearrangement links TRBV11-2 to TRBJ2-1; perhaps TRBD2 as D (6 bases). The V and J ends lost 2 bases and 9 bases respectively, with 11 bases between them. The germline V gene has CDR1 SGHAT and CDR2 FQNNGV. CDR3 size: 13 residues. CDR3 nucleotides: TGTGCCAGCAGCTTAATTTTGGGGGGTGAGCAGTTCTTC. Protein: CASSLILGGEQFF.

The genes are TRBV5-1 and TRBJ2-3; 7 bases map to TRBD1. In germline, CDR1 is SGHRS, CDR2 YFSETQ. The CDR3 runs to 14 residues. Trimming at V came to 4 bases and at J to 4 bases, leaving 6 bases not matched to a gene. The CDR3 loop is CASSNPQGSDTQYF. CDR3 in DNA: TGCGCCAGCAGCAACCCACAGGGGTCAGATACGCAGTATTTT.

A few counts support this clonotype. In DNA form, the CDR3 reads TGTGCCAGCAGTTTTAGGTCAGCGAGAAAGGGCTACGAGCAGTACTTC. Translated, it gives CASSFRSARKGYEQYF. The gene calls are TRBV12-3 or TRBV12-4 and TRBJ2-7; no definite D call. This CDR3 comprises 16 residues. The ends were cut back, 3 bases at V and 3 bases at J, with 18 bases in the middle.

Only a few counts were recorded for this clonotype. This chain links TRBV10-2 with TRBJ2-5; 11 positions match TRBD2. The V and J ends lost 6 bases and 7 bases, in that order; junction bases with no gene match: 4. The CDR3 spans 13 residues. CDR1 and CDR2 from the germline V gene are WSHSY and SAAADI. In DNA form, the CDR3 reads TGCGCCAGCAGGACTAGCGGGGACCGGACCCAGTACTTC. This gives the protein CASRTSGDRTQYF.

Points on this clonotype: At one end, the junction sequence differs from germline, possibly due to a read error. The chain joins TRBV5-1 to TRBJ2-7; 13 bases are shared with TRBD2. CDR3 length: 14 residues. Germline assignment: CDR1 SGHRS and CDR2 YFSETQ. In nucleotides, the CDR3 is TGCGCCAGCAGCAAGACTAGCGGGAGGCCCCCCAGCAGCTTC. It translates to CASSKTSGRPPSSF.

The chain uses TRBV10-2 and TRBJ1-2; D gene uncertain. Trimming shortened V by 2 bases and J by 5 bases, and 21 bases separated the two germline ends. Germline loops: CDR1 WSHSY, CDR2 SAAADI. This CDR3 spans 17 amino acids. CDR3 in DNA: TGCGCCAGCAGTGAGGGGGTCCTTGGGCCTCTGATGTATGGCTACACCTTC. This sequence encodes CASSEGVLGPLMYGYTF.